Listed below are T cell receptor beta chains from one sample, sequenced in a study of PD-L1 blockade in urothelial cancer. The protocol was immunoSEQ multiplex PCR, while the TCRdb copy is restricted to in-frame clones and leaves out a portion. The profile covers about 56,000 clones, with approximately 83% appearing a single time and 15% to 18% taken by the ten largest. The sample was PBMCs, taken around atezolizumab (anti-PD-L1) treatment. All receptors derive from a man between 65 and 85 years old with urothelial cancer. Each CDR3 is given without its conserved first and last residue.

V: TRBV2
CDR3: ASRAEEGYGATNEKLF

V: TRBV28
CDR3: ASSLDRTPSYEQY

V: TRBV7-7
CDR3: ASSLARAANTIY

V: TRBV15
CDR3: ATSRDVGDRGPGEQY

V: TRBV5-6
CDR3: ASRLTGLQETQY

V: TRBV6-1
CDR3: ASRAGTSKF

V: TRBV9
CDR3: ASSLGMNTEAF

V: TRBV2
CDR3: AGYRVGNTEAF

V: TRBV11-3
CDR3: ASSLSSGPSNTGELF

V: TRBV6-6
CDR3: ASSRLGYNEQF

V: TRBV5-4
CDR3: ASSSAKDRHTEAF

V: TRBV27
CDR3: ASSLFRADTQY

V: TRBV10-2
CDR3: ASSGDPRGNYEQY

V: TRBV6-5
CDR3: ASSFPGQGAGEQY

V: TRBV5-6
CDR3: ASHWGGFRYEQY

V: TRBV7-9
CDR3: ASSRGTGRDGYT

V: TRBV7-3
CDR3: ASSPGTSGHNEQF

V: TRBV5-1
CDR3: ASSAAPGQGGETQY

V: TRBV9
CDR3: ASSVVAGAATDTQY

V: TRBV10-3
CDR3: AIKDGAGGYEQY

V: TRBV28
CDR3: ASSFPRDNEQF

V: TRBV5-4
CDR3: ASSLDPSGNPLQY

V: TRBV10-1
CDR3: ASRTPGREEANEQF

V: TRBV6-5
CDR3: ASKSQGGEQY

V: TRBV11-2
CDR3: ASSSPVGLAGYEQY

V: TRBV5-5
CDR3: ASSLVSREDYGYT

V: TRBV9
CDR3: ASSVEASGIIGELF

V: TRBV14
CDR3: ASSRLRGGNTGELF

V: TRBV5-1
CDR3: ASSLPMSSGANVLT

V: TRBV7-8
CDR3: ASSQTLGGTEAF

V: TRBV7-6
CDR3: ASSPDSVSSYNEQF

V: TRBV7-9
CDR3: ASSLAPGQGGTEAF

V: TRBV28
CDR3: ASSLWEENTEAF

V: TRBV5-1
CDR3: ASSLGGQGTIYGYT

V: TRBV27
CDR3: ASSLRDTGKVQY

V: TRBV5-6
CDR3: ASTTSGQLTNTGELF

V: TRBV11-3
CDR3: ASSSDRGYGYT

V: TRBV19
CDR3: ASSVGDYGYT

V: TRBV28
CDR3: ASSFLQGISNQPQH

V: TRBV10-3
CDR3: AISESIAARDEQF

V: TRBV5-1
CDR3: ASSLLGRNEQF

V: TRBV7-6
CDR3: ASSLSAYQETQY

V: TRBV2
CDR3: ASSDGPNYGYT

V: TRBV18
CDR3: ASSPYRGANEKLF

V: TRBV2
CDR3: ASTGSFEQY

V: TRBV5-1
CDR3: ASSFRPVEQGDTEAF

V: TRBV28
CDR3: ASRTSGRRETQY

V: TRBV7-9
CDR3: ASSPVGGTNEKLF

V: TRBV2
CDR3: ASNNRDQPQH

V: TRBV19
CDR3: ASSIGWRGDVYGYT

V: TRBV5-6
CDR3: ASSWRTGGVANTGELF

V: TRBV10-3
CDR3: AISEGENRGIAELETQY

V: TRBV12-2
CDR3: ASRRSTGAGRNQPQH